These 6 T cell receptor beta chains were sequenced from one sample in a study of blood T cell repertoires in COVID-19. TCRdb's table, derived via immunoSEQ multiplex PCR, lists solely in-frame clones and lacks some. The data hold some 250,000 clones, with about 90% observed a single time. The source material was peripheral blood. These receptors were taken from a man aged 60-69 years who had recovered from COVID-19.

This clone was recorded once. The chain is built from TRBV28 and TRBJ1-6; tentative D call: TRBD1 (6 bases). CDR1 is MDHEN, CDR2 SYDVKM, per germline. V dropped 6 bases and J dropped 5 bases, with 17 bases sitting between them. CDR3 length: 16 amino acids. The CDR3 is CASRRQAGANNSPLHF. In nucleotides, the CDR3 is TGTGCCAGCAGGAGACAGGCGGGGGCCAATAATTCACCCCTCCACTTT.

The J gene is TRBJ2-3, the V gene TRBV29-1, with 10 bases fitting TRBD2. The CDR3 consists of 15 residues. The V gene end was trimmed by 2 bases and the J gene end by 4 bases; junction bases not matched to a gene: 6. The germline CDR1 and CDR2 sequences are SQVTM and ANQGSEA. CDR3: CSVESRAGGPDTQYF. The CDR3 DNA reads as TGCAGCGTTGAATCTCGAGCGGGGGGGCCAGATACGCAGTATTTT.

The genes are TRBV5-5 and TRBJ1-5; D not certain. Per the germline V gene, CDR1 is SGHKS and CDR2 is YYEKEE (reference sequence). Trimming removed 0 bases at V and 5 bases at J, with 9 bases between. The CDR3 has 14 amino acids. CDR3 sequence: CASSLAEEYQPQHF. The CDR3 DNA reads TGTGCCAGCAGCTTGGCCGAGGAGTATCAGCCCCAGCATTTT.

The chain has TRBV5-4 and TRBJ1-3; TRBD1 is a possible D gene (5 bases). CDR1 is SGHNT and CDR2 is YYREEE in the germline V gene (reference sequence). CDR3 length: 18 residues. Trimming took off 0 bases at V and 1 base at J, with 17 bases between the two ends. CDR3 residues: CASSLAALEGISGNTIYF. The CDR3 bases are TGTGCCAGCAGCTTGGCCGCCTTGGAGGGGATTTCTGGAAACACCATATATTTT.

The chain has TRBV3-1 (or the pseudogene TRBV3-2) and TRBJ2-1; D is perhaps TRBD1 (5 bases). Trimming shortened V by 3 bases and J by 0 bases, and 15 bases separated the two germline ends. Germline loops: CDR1 LGHDT, CDR2 YNNKEL (reference sequence). The CDR3 sequence is 17 residues long. The CDR3 region is CASSHRGAARSYNEQFF. CDR3 in DNA: TGTGCCAGCAGCCATAGGGGCGCGGCCCGCTCCTACAATGAGCAGTTCTTC.

J is TRBJ2-7 and V is TRBV2, with 14 bases aligning to TRBD2. Germline lookup yields CDR1 SNHLY and CDR2 FYNNEI. Germline trimming cut 4 bases from V and 5 bases from J; bases unmatched to any gene: 10. The CDR3 runs to 17 residues. DNA of the CDR3: TGTGCCAGCAGTGTGACTAGCGGGGGGGCCTTTTACCACGAGCAGTACTTC. This gives the protein CASSVTSGGAFYHEQYF.